This TCR beta chain was captured in a study of blood T cell repertoires in COVID-19. Germline trimming cut 8 bases from V and 4 bases from J; bases unmatched to any gene: 7. Looked up from germline, CDR1 is MNHEY and CDR2 is SMNVEV (reference sequence). The CDR3 is made up of 14 amino acids. Sequencing was performed with immunoSEQ multiplex PCR; in TCRdb, only in-frame clones are kept and a portion is missing. The data show a few hundred thousand clones, 70% to 90% seen once. The sequencing input was peripheral blood. The chain employs TRBV27 and TRBJ1-2, with 10 bases identical to TRBD1. The TCR sequence derives from a human donor in a cohort sampled during active COVID-19. The CDR3 loop reads CASAGTGVRYGYTF. The CDR3 nucleotides are TGTGCCAGCGCTGGGACAGGGGTCCGCTATGGCTACACCTTC.